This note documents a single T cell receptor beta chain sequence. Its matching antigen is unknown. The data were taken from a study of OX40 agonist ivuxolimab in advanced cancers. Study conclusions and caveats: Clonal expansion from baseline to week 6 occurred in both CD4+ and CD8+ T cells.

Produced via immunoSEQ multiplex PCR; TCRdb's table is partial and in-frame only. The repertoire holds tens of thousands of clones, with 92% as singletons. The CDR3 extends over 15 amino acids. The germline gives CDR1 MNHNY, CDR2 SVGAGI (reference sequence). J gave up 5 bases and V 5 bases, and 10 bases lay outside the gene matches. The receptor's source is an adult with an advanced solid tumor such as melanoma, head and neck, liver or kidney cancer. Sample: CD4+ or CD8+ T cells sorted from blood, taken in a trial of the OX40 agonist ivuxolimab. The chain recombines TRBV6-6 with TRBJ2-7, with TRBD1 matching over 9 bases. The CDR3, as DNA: TGTGCCAGCAGTCCTGGTGGGACAGGGAGGAACGAGCAGTACTTC. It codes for CASSPGGTGRNEQYF.